This T cell receptor (beta chain) is drawn from a study of monozygotic twins with inflammatory bowel disease. Each of TCRalpha and TCRbeta cDNA went through two nested PCRs, lasting about 16 and 10 cycles. TCRdb re-called the 5' RACE reads and shows each CDR3 protein once, DNA omitted. Across 150,000 or so distinct CDR3 sequences, the top ten clones capture roughly 1.2% of the sample. Regarding this clonotype: The antigen remains unidentified.

Study-wide findings and caveats: The data gave no support to a single strong IBD-associated signal or clonotype.

This CDR3 has 14 amino acids. V is TRBV12-2 and J is TRBJ2-2; TCRdb picks TRBD1, but there is no DNA to check that call. TRBV12-2 is given as a pseudogene. Material for sequencing was blood. This sequence was found in a human donor with ulcerative colitis or Crohn's disease, or a healthy co-twin of an affected twin (not recorded which). The CDR3 spells CASPGSRPTVELFF.